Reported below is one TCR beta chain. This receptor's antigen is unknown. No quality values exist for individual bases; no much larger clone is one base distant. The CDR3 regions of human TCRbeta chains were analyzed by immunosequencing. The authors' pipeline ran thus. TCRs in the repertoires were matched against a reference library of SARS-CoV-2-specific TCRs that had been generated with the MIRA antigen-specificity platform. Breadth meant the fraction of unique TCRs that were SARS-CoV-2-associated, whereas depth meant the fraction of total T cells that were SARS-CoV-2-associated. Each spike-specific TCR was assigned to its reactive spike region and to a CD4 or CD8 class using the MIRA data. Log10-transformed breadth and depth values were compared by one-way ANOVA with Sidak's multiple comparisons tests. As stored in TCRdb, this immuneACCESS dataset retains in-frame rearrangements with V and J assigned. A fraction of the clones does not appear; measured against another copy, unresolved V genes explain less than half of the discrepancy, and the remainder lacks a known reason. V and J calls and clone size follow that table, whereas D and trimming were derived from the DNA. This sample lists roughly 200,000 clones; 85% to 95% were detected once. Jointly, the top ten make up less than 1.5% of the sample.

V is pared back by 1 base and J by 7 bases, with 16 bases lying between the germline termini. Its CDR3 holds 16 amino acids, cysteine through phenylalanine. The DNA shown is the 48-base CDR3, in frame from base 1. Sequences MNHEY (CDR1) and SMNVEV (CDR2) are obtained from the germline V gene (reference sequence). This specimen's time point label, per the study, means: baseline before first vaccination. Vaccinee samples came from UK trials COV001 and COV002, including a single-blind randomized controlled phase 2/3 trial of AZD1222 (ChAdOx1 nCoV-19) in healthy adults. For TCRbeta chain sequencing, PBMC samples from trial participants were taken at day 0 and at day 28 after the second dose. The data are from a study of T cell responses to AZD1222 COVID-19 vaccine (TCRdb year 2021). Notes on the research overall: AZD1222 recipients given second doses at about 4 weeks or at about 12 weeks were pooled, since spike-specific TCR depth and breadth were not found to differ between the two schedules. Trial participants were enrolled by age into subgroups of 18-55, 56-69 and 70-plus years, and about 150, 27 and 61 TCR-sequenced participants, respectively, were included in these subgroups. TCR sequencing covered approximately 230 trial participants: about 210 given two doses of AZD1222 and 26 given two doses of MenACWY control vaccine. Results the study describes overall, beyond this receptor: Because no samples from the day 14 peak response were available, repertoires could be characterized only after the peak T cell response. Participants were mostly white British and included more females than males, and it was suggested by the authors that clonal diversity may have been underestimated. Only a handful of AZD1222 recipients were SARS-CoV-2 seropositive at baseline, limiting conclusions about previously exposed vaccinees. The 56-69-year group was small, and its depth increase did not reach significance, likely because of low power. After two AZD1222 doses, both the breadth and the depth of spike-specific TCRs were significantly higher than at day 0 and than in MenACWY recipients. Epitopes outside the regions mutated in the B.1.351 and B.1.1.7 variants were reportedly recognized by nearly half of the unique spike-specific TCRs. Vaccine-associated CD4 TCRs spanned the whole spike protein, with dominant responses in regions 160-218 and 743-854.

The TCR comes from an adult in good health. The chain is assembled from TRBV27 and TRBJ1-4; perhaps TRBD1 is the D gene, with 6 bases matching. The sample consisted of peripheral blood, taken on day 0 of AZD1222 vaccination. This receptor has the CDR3 CASSLLGGRVGEKLFF. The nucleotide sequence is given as TGTGCCAGCAGTTTATTGGGGGGCAGGGTAGGTGAAAAACTGTTTTTT.